This is a list of T cell receptor beta chains from one sample in a study of shared clonotypes between healthy human individuals. Profiled with immunoSEQ multiplex PCR; TCRdb holds only in-frame clones, not every one. The sample shows 2 million or so clones, 85% to 95% of them seen only once. The sequencing input was naive CD4+ T cells sorted from blood. These receptors were collected from a man between 18 and 29 years old in good health. Both conserved end residues are part of each CDR3.

>TRBJ2-2|TRBV4-2
CASSLEGNGELFF
>TRBJ1-4|TRBV7-6
CASSLGTGGKNEKLFF
>TRBJ2-7|TRBV7-8
CASSLGGRADEQYF
>TRBJ2-1|TRBV5-1
CASSPWPGNEQFF
>TRBJ1-5|TRBV18
CASSPPGQGGNQPQHF
>TRBJ2-5|TRBV27
CASSLRGRQETQYF
>TRBJ2-2|TRBV5-1
CASSLERTGELFF
>TRBJ1-6|TRBV19
CATGTGGNSPLHF
>TRBJ2-2|TRBV11-3
CASSSEGYTGELFF
>TRBJ2-3|TRBV7-9
CASSLAEQSTQYF
>TRBJ1-2|TRBV27
CASTSTTKGGYTF
>TRBJ1-1|TRBV4-1
CASSQDRVNTEAFF
>TRBJ2-1|TRBV29-1
CSVVLAGSSYNEQFF
>TRBJ2-1|TRBV5-1
CASKSDSDNEQFF
>TRBJ2-1|TRBV7-8
CASSHWTGFELGSPNEQFF
>TRBJ1-1|TRBV7-3
CASSRGPVGGTEAFF
>TRBJ2-7|TRBV28
CASSLPGDEQYF
>TRBJ2-1|TRBV2
CASRVDSGRGSEQFF
>TRBJ1-2|TRBV18
CASSLYAGGIYGYTF
>TRBJ1-5|TRBV30
CAWTGDSNQPQHF
>TRBJ2-5|TRBV6-6
CASSRDTPATQYF
>TRBJ2-7|TRBV27
CASSLSSGLAGYGQYF
>TRBJ1-2|TRBV28
CASSFEVGDRAGYGYTF
>TRBJ1-2|TRBV30
CAWSPQGASTF